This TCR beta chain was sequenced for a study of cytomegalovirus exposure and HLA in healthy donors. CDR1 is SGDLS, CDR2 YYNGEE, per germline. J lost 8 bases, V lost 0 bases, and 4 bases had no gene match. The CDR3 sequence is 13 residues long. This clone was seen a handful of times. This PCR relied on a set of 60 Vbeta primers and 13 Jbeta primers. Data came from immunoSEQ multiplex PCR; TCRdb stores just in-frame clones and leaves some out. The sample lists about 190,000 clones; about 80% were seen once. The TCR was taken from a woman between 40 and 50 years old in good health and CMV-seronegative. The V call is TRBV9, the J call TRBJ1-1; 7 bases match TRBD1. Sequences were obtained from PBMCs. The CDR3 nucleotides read TGTGCCAGCAGCGTAGCATACAGGGGAGAAGCTTTCTTT. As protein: CASSVAYRGEAFF. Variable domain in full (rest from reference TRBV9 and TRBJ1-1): DSGVTQTPKHLITATGQRVTLRCSPRSGDLSVYWYQQSLDQGLQFLIQYYNGEERAKGNILERFSAQQFPDLHSELNLSSLELGDSALYFCASSVAYRGEAFFGQGTRLTVV.